This T cell receptor beta chain is drawn from a study of patients and donors after allogeneic stem cell transplantation. MiXCR, applied by TCRdb to the RT-PCR reads, yields one record per CDR3 protein. The sample has some 92,000 distinct CDR3 sequences, about 44% seen once. J lost 7 bases, V lost 1 base, and 12 bases had no gene match. This CDR3 has 16 amino acids. The specimen was blood, either unsorted or a sorted T cell fraction (not recorded which). The sequence derives from a human donor who was either an allogeneic HSCT recipient or a stem cell or donor lymphocyte infusion donor (not recorded which). It is not recorded whose cells these are; they may come from a transplant donor. The rearrangement joins TRBV12-3 or TRBV12-4 to TRBJ1-2; the match to TRBD1 covers 7 bases. DNA for the CDR3: TGTGCCAGCAGTTTAGGCGTAGGGGACAGCACGGTTGGCTACACCTTC. Its translation is CASSLGVGDSTVGYTF.